The 5 T cell receptor beta chains below come from one sample, sequenced in a study of beta chain features in type 1 diabetes. Broader study findings: TCRB CDR3s were moderately but significantly shorter in Type 1 diabetes patients in all four CD4+ subsets.

Reverse transcription of all isolated RNA meant that expressed TCRB transcripts were sequenced. Here immunoSEQ multiplex PCR was the method, and the copy in TCRdb shows in-frame clones only, minus some. This sample has nearly 700,000 clones, with around an eighth found just once. Their target antigens are unknown. Sequenced input: naive CD4+ T cells from blood. Every receptor here comes from a man younger than 35 with type 1 diabetes.

J is TRBJ1-5 and V is TRBV7-7; TRBD1 agrees at 8 bases. CDR3 length: 15 residues. Germline V lookup: CDR1 SSHAT, CDR2 FNYEAQ (reference sequence). Losses at the gene ends were 2 bases for V and 7 bases for J; bases not matched to a gene: 7. CDR3 DNA sequence: TGTGCCAGCAGCTTATTGCAGGGGGCAAAACAGCCCCAGCATTTT. It is translated as CASSLLQGAKQPQHF. The whole variable domain, remainder taken from reference TRBV7-7 and TRBJ1-5, is GAGVSQSPRYKVTKRGQDVTLRCDPISSHATLYWYQQALGQGPEFLTYFNYEAQPDKSGLPSDRFSAERPEGSISTLTIQRTEQRDSAMYRCASSLLQGAKQPQHFGDGTRLSIL.

A few counts support this clone. This chain joins TRBV10-1 and TRBJ2-3, with D perhaps matching TRBD1 or TRBD2 (5 bases each). This CDR3 has 14 amino acids. V was cut by 2 bases and J by 5 bases, with 11 bases left in between. Germline lookup yields CDR1 WNHNN and CDR2 SYGVQD (reference sequence). In DNA, the CDR3 is TGCGCCAGCAGTGAGCAGGGAGTGGGAGATACGCAGTATTTT. It codes for CASSEQGVGDTQYF.

The V call is TRBV18, the J call TRBJ2-3, with 9 bases matching TRBD2. The V gene's germline CDR1 is KGHSH and CDR2 LQKENI. Losses at the gene ends were 5 bases for V and 2 bases for J; bases not matched to a gene: 5. The CDR3 is 15 residues long. This CDR3 is CASSFLAGPTDTQYF. CDR3 DNA: TGTGCCAGCTCATTCCTAGCGGGGCCCACAGATACGCAGTATTTT.

This clone was seen more than once but under ten times. The chain is built from TRBV5-6 and TRBJ2-1, with 10 bases matching TRBD2. Germline V gene data show CDR1 as SGHDT and CDR2 as YYEEEE. The V and J ends lost 6 bases and 1 base, in that order; junction bases with no gene match: 13. CDR3 length: 18 residues. The CDR3: CASITTTLGLASYNEQFF. CDR3 in DNA: TGTGCCAGCATCACCACTACACTGGGACTAGCGTCCTACAATGAGCAGTTCTTC. The complete variable domain, with remaining parts taken from reference TRBV5-6 and TRBJ2-1, reads DAGVTQSPTHLIKTRGQQVTLRCSPKSGHDTVSWYQQALGQGPQFIFQYYEEEERQRGNFPDRFSGHQFPNYSSELNVNALLLGDSALYLCASITTTLGLASYNEQFFGPGTRLTVL.

This clone has more than one count but fewer than ten. The identical CDR3 is also encoded by other nucleotide sequences in the sample. The gene calls are TRBV6-1 and TRBJ2-7; D is ambiguous. The CDR3 has 10 amino acids. V was pared by 6 bases and J by 3 bases, with 3 bases between. Germline V CDR1 and CDR2: MNHNS, SASEGT. CDR3 in DNA: TGTGCCAGCAGCCACTACGAGCAGTACTTC. This gives the protein CASSHYEQYF.